This paragraph reports one TCR beta chain. The antigen remains unidentified. The record originates from a study of OX40 agonist ivuxolimab in advanced cancers. Across the study: With ivuxolimab, an agonistic anti-OX40 (CD134) antibody, patients were treated. Study outcomes and limitations: CD8+ T cells showed, on average, more clonal expansion than CD4+ cells. Among the lowest peripheral clonal expansion occurred in 0.1-3.0 mg/kg partial responders.

The timepoints at which blood was sampled were baseline, cycle 4 day 1, and cycle 7 day 1. Germline V CDR1 and CDR2: SGHTA, FQGNSA. This CDR3 contains 15 residues. Trimming took off 2 bases at V and 7 bases at J, with 12 bases between the two ends. Some clones are missing from TCRdb's copy, which holds only in-frame ones; the method was immunoSEQ multiplex PCR. This repertoire shows approximately 58,000 clones, under 90% found once; its top ten account for approximately 1.5%. V usage is TRBV7-2 and J usage is TRBJ1-6, with D perhaps matching TRBD1 (5 bases). The starting material was CD4+ or CD8+ T cells sorted from blood, obtained in a trial of the OX40 agonist ivuxolimab. This TCR was sampled from an adult with an advanced solid tumor such as melanoma, head and neck, liver or kidney cancer. CDR3 region: CASSLSSGRNSPLHF. CDR3 bases: TGTGCCAGCAGCTTATCTTCAGGGCGGAATTCACCCCTCCACTTT.